These 7 T cell receptor beta chains originate from one sample sequenced in a study of long-term antiretroviral therapy in people with HIV. An immunoSEQ assay, version v3.0, was performed at survey level. Measured with immunoSEQ multiplex PCR; TCRdb has only the in-frame clones, and not every one. This sample yields tens of thousands of clones, of which 85% to 90% are seen a single time; 4% belongs to the top ten. Sequenced here: unsorted PBMCs, sampled 1.2 years after starting antiretroviral therapy. The origin of the receptors is a woman in her 50s with HIV.

V is TRBV19 and J is TRBJ1-5; D gene uncertain. Germline V lookup: CDR1 LNHDA, CDR2 SQIVND (reference sequence). V was clipped by 3 bases and J by 3 bases, with 15 bases between them. The CDR3 is made up of 16 amino acids. The DNA for the CDR3 is TGTGCCAGTAGTATTGGGAGATGGCAGGTCAATCAGCCCCAGCATTTT. Residues: CASSIGRWQVNQPQHF.

V and J are TRBV5-8 and TRBJ2-4; D might be TRBD1 or TRBD2, each matching 5 bases. The V gene's germline CDR1 is SGHTS and CDR2 YDEGEE. V gave up 4 bases and J gave up 8 bases, with 10 bases separating them. This CDR3 comprises 12 residues. The CDR3 bases are TGTGCCAGCAGCCAGAGAGGGGACATTCAGTACTTC. Amino acid sequence: CASSQRGDIQYF.

This chain connects TRBV11-3 to TRBJ2-2; D not resolved. The V end was cut by 6 bases, the J end by 3 bases, with 8 bases between. CDR3 length equals 13 residues. Germline assignment: CDR1 SGHNT and CDR2 YENEEA. The CDR3 nucleotides read TGTGCCAGCAGTTATACTTACACCGGGGAGCTGTTTTTT. This codes for CASSYTYTGELFF.

The chain joins TRBV6-1 to TRBJ2-3; the D gene is possibly TRBD1 (6 bases). The CDR3 is 14 amino acids. Per the germline V gene, CDR1 is MNHNS and CDR2 is SASEGT. Trimming stripped 2 bases from V and 11 bases from J, with 17 bases between. The CDR3 protein is CASSEPGTKVEQYF. The CDR3 nucleotides read TGTGCCAGCAGTGAACCCGGGACAAAGGTTGAGCAGTATTTT.

The chain links TRBV2 to TRBJ2-7, with D possibly being TRBD1 (5 bases). This CDR3 is 14 amino acids long. Per germline, CDR1 SNHLY and CDR2 FYNNEI. The germline V and J ends were trimmed by 7 bases and 3 bases, with 16 bases remaining between them. DNA of the CDR3: TGTGCCAGCACTCTCGGACAAGAATACTACGAGCAGTACTTC. The encoded protein is CASTLGQEYYEQYF. Based on the CDR3 plus reference TRBV2 and TRBJ2-7, the full variable domain is EPEVTQTPSHQVTQMGQEVILRCVPISNHLYFYWYRQILGQKVEFLVSFYNNEISEKSEIFDDQFSVERPDGSNFTLKIRSTKLEDSAMYFCASTLGQEYYEQYFGPGTRLTVT.

This chain links TRBV30 with TRBJ1-4; tentative D call: TRBD1 (5 bases). The CDR3 runs 16 residues. V lost 0 bases, J lost 0 bases, and 11 bases lay in between. Per the germline V gene, CDR1 is GTSNPN and CDR2 is SVGIG (reference sequence). The CDR3 DNA is TGTGCCTGGAGTGTGGGGGTAGGGTCAACTAATGAAAAACTGTTTTTT. Translated, it gives CAWSVGVGSTNEKLFF.

This chain connects TRBV7-2 to TRBJ2-3; D perhaps matches TRBD1 (5 bases). The V and J ends lost 6 bases and 7 bases respectively, with 11 bases between them. Germline CDR1 and CDR2: SGHTA and FQGNSA. This CDR3 is built from 12 residues. CDR3 loop: CASSLQVNTQYF. The CDR3 bases are TGTGCCAGCAGTTTACAGGTCAATACGCAGTATTTT.